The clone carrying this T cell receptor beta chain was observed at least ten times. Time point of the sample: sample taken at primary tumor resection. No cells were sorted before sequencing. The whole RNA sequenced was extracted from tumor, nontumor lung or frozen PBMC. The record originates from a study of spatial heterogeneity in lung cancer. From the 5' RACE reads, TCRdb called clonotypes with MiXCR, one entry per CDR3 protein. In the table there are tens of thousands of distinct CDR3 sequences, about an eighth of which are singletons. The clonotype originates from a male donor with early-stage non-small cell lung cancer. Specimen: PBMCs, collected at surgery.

The CDR3 DNA follows: TGTGCCAGCAGTTTGAGTAGGGGGTTCGGCAAGCCCCAGCATTTT. It yields the protein CASSLSRGFGKPQHF. The genes are TRBV27 and TRBJ1-5; a possible D gene is TRBD1 (6 bases). Trimming stripped 3 bases from V and 8 bases from J, with 17 bases between. This CDR3 contains 15 residues. The V gene's germline CDR1 is MNHEY and CDR2 SMNVEV (reference sequence).